These 27 T cell receptor beta chains originate from one sample sequenced in a study of blood T cell repertoires in COVID-19. Assay used: immunoSEQ multiplex PCR; TCRdb lists only in-frame clones, some missing. The sample yields some 140,000 clones, around 83% seen once. Sequencing input: PBMCs or T cells enriched from blood (not recorded which). These receptors all stem from a man between 45 and 60 years old who had recovered from COVID-19.

The chain employs TRBV30 and TRBJ2-1; D perhaps matches TRBD1 (5 bases). This CDR3 is 11 amino acids long. CDR1 and CDR2 (germline): GTSNPN, SVGIG (reference sequence). Trimming shortened V by 2 bases and J by 12 bases, and 11 bases separated the two germline ends. The CDR3 reads CAWSPRVVQFF. As DNA, the CDR3 is TGTGCCTGGAGTCCCAGGGTGGTGCAGTTCTTC.

The V call is TRBV20-1, the J call TRBJ2-7; 8 positions match TRBD2. With V trimmed by 4 bases and J by 5 bases, 1 base remained unmatched. Germline CDR1 DFQATT, CDR2 SNEGSKA (reference sequence). The CDR3 is 11 amino acids. This CDR3 reads CSAKTSDEQYF. As DNA, the CDR3 is TGCAGTGCTAAGACTAGCGACGAGCAGTACTTC.

V gene TRBV7-3 combines with J gene TRBJ2-1; weak D call: TRBD2 (6 bases). This CDR3 region has 18 residues. CDR1 and CDR2 (germline): SGHTA, FQGTGA. V was trimmed by 4 bases and J by 6 bases, leaving 25 bases between them. The CDR3 reads CASSSGIGSGRYVNEQFF. Written as DNA, the CDR3 is TGTGCCAGCAGCTCCGGGATAGGAAGCGGGCGATACGTCAATGAGCAGTTCTTC.

On this clone: The junction does not match germline at one end; this may be a read error. This chain joins TRBV28 and TRBJ1-2; 7 bases line up with TRBD1. Per the germline V gene, CDR1 is MDHEN and CDR2 is SYDVKM. CDR3 size: 13 residues. CDR3 amino acids: CASSLGVEKGARF. The CDR3 DNA is TGTGCCAGCAGTTTGGGGGTGGAAAAGGGGGCCCGGTTC.

The chain couples TRBV9 to TRBJ2-7; D gene unclear. Looked up from germline, CDR1 is SGDLS and CDR2 is YYNGEE. The CDR3 length is 14 residues. V was trimmed by 0 bases and J by 3 bases, leaving 10 bases between them. DNA of the CDR3: TGTGCCAGCAGCGTAGGTGGGCAAAACTACGAGCAGTACTTC. It codes for CASSVGGQNYEQYF. Using reference TRBV9 and TRBJ2-7 for the parts outside the CDR3, the full variable domain is DSGVTQTPKHLITATGQRVTLRCSPRSGDLSVYWYQQSLDQGLQFLIQYYNGEERAKGNILERFSAQQFPDLHSELNLSSLELGDSALYFCASSVGGQNYEQYFGPGTRLTVT.

The table lists this clone with a count of one. This chain connects TRBV6-5 to TRBJ2-7; D possibly corresponds to TRBD1 (6 bases). Germline CDR1 is MNHEY and CDR2 is SVGAGI. The germline V and J ends were trimmed by 5 bases and 2 bases, with 16 bases remaining between them. CDR3 length: 15 amino acids. The CDR3 DNA reads TGTGCCAGCAGTAGTACAGGGAGAAACCCCTACGAGCAGTACTTC. This encodes CASSSTGRNPYEQYF.

The rearrangement links TRBV25-1 to TRBJ1-1, with 7 bases that match TRBD1. The CDR3 length is 15 residues. CDR1 is MGHDK, CDR2 SYGVNS, per germline. The V gene end was trimmed by 3 bases and the J gene end by 3 bases; junction bases not matched to a gene: 7. CDR3 loop: CASSDSTRGYTEAFF. The CDR3 DNA reads TGTGCCAGCAGTGATAGTACCAGGGGGTACACTGAAGCTTTCTTT.

The rearrangement joins TRBV19 to TRBJ1-2, with D perhaps TRBD1 (6 bases). The CDR3 has 13 amino acids. Looked up from germline, CDR1 is LNHDA and CDR2 is SQIVND (reference sequence). The V gene lost 8 bases and the J gene lost 4 bases, with 14 bases spanning the gap. CDR3 sequence reads: CASASGQGYGYTF. The DNA for the CDR3 is TGTGCCAGTGCTTCGGGACAAGGCTATGGCTACACCTTC.

The chain couples TRBV27 to TRBJ1-2, with D tentatively TRBD1 (5 bases). The CDR3 length is 14 residues. Germline assignment: CDR1 MNHEY and CDR2 SMNVEV (reference sequence). Trimming shortened V by 8 bases and J by 3 bases, and 16 bases separated the two germline ends. As DNA, the CDR3 is TGTGCCAGCTCCCCCGGCAGGGTGGACTATGGCTACACCTTC. This codes for CASSPGRVDYGYTF.

Of note for this clone: Other DNA sequences from this sample encode an identical CDR3 as well. The rearrangement links TRBV9 to TRBJ2-3; 9 nucleotides align to TRBD2. Germline CDR1 is SGDLS and CDR2 is YYNGEE. V was clipped by 0 bases and J by 6 bases; unmatched bases: 8. The length of the CDR3 is 16 residues. The CDR3, as DNA: TGTGCCAGCAGCGTAGAAGGCGGGGGGGCCCGGGATACGCAGTATTTT. Protein product: CASSVEGGGARDTQYF.

CDR3 in amino acids: CASSPSPGGYEQYF. Written as DNA, the CDR3 is TGTGCCAGCAGCCCTAGTCCGGGGGGCTACGAGCAGTACTTC. The J gene is TRBJ2-7, the V gene TRBV3-1 (or the pseudogene TRBV3-2), with 7 bases fitting TRBD2. The CDR3 length is 14 residues. The ends lost 4 bases at V and 3 bases at J; junction bases unmatched: 6. The V gene's germline CDR1 is LGHDT and CDR2 YNNKEL (reference sequence).

This rearrangement joins TRBV19 to TRBJ2-2; 8 nucleotides match TRBD1. Germline CDR1 and CDR2: LNHDA and SQIVND (reference sequence). This CDR3 has 18 amino acids. V lost 2 bases, J lost 5 bases, and 13 bases stayed unmatched. CDR3 amino acids: CASSIKLRGHGVTGELFF. The CDR3 region has the DNA TGTGCCAGTAGTATAAAGCTCAGGGGGCATGGTGTTACCGGGGAGCTGTTTTTT. Together with reference TRBV19 and TRBJ2-2, the CDR3 gives the full variable domain: DGGITQSPKYLFRKEGQNVTLSCEQNLNHDAMYWYRQDPGQGLRLIYYSQIVNDFQKGDIAEGYSVSREKKESFPLTVTSAQKNPTAFYLCASSIKLRGHGVTGELFFGEGSRLTVL.

The chain employs TRBV6-6 and TRBJ1-2; possibly TRBD1 for D (5 bases). Trimming shortened V by 3 bases and J by 3 bases, and 11 bases separated the two germline ends. In germline, CDR1 is MNHNY, CDR2 SVGAGI (reference sequence). The CDR3 loop spans 14 amino acids. CDR3 sequence: CASSYKGADYGYTF. DNA for the CDR3: TGTGCCAGCAGTTATAAAGGGGCGGACTATGGCTACACCTTC.

This chain links TRBV7-9 with TRBJ1-6; 7 bases match TRBD1. This CDR3 contains 14 residues. CDR1 and CDR2 (germline): SEHNR, FQNEAQ (reference sequence). After removal of 1 base from V and 11 bases from J, the junction contained 5 bases not matched to a gene. The CDR3 loop reads CASSLGQGVPPLHF. The CDR3 DNA is TGTGCCAGCAGCTTAGGACAGGGAGTTCCACCCCTCCACTTT.

The chain uses TRBV19 and TRBJ2-3; 8 positions match TRBD1. J gave up 4 bases and V 4 bases, and 10 bases lay outside the gene matches. Germline-derived CDR1 and CDR2 are LNHDA and SQIVND (reference sequence). The CDR3 loop spans 16 amino acids. CDR3 nucleotides: TGTGCCAGTAGTACCCGGACAGGGCCGGTCGCAGATACGCAGTATTTT. This sequence encodes CASSTRTGPVADTQYF.

V and J are TRBV10-3 and TRBJ1-5; 8 positions agree with TRBD1. The germline V gene encodes CDR1 ENHRY and CDR2 SYGVKD. V shed 6 bases and J 4 bases; nucleotides not matched to a gene: 2. This CDR3 contains 13 residues. CDR3 nucleotide sequence: TGTGCCATCAGGGACAGGGTAAATCAGCCCCAGCATTTT. Translation: CAIRDRVNQPQHF.

V and J are TRBV5-6 and TRBJ2-7; D is perhaps TRBD1 (5 bases). Germline V lookup: CDR1 SGHDT, CDR2 YYEEEE. The CDR3 spans 12 residues. The V end lost 4 bases, the J end lost 3 bases, and 8 bases lay between the germline ends. CDR3 bases: TGTGCCAGCAGCCAGGGCATCTACGAGCAGTACTTC. This translates into CASSQGIYEQYF.

This chain connects TRBV3-1 (or the pseudogene TRBV3-2) to TRBJ1-6; TRBD1 matches at 8 bases. In germline, CDR1 is LGHDT, CDR2 YNNKEL (reference sequence). With V trimmed by 3 bases and J by 7 bases, 5 bases remained unmatched. The CDR3 consists of 15 residues. The CDR3 loop is CASSQGTGLNSPLHF. The CDR3 coding sequence is TGTGCCAGCAGCCAGGGGACAGGACTCAATTCACCCCTCCACTTT.

The V and J genes are TRBV6-6 and TRBJ2-7; tentative D call: TRBD2 (5 bases). V lost 5 bases and J lost 3, with 17 bases in between. The CDR3 loop spans 15 amino acids. Germline V CDR1 and CDR2: MNHNY, SVGAGI (reference sequence). Here the CDR3 reads CASSPGRLASYEQYF. CDR3 in DNA: TGTGCCAGCAGTCCCGGTCGGCTAGCCAGCTACGAGCAGTACTTC.

V gene TRBV6-5 combines with J gene TRBJ2-1, with 10 bases lining up with TRBD1. CDR1 is MNHEY, CDR2 SVGAGI, per germline. The CDR3 spans 16 residues. The J segment lost 4 bases and the V segment lost 2 bases, leaving 5 bases of the junction unmatched. The CDR3 is CASSYTGTGEYNEQFF. DNA of the CDR3: TGTGCCAGCAGTTACACCGGGACAGGGGAGTACAATGAGCAGTTCTTC.

The J gene is TRBJ2-1, the V gene TRBV3-1 (or the pseudogene TRBV3-2); the match to TRBD2 covers 8 bases. Germline CDR1 and CDR2: LGHDT and YNNKEL (reference sequence). Germline trimming cut 4 bases from V and 5 bases from J; bases unmatched to any gene: 7. The CDR3 covers 15 residues. This CDR3 is CASSPRAGGDNEQFF. CDR3 DNA sequence: TGTGCCAGCAGCCCCCGGGCGGGGGGTGACAATGAGCAGTTCTTC.

J is TRBJ1-5 and V is TRBV13; 10 bases are shared with TRBD1. Germline loops: CDR1 PRHDT, CDR2 FYEKMQ (reference sequence). The CDR3 length is 17 residues. V lost 4 bases and J lost 4; bases outside the gene matches: 10. CDR3 nucleotides: TGTGCCAGCAGCTCGAGGGCCGGGGGACAGGGGAATCAGCCCCAGCATTTT. Its translation is CASSSRAGGQGNQPQHF.

The J gene is TRBJ2-3, the V gene TRBV30; the D gene is possibly TRBD1 (7 bases). Germline loops: CDR1 GTSNPN, CDR2 SVGIG (reference sequence). Trimming stripped 3 bases from V and 7 bases from J, with 47 bases between. The CDR3 sequence is 24 residues long. DNA for the CDR3: TGTGCCTGGAGGAGGGGGGAAAGGACAGGATGGAGCAGCACAGACAGGGTTCCACATCATACGCAGTATTTT. This gives the protein CAWRRGERTGWSSTDRVPHHTQYF.

This clone showed up just once. The chain joins TRBV14 to TRBJ2-5; tentatively, D is TRBD1 (6 bases). CDR3 length: 17 residues. The V and J ends lost 0 bases and 5 bases respectively, with 19 bases between them. Germline CDR1 and CDR2: SGHDN and FVKESK. The DNA of the CDR3 is TGTGCCAGCAGCCAAGACCTGGGACAAGGCTTAAGTGAGACCCAGTACTTC. Protein sequence: CASSQDLGQGLSETQYF.

This chain joins TRBV6-2 or TRBV6-3 and TRBJ2-5; no clear D. Germline V CDR1 and CDR2: MNHEY, SVGEGT. The CDR3 spans 12 residues. V was shortened by 1 base and J by 6 bases, with 6 bases between the two germline ends. The CDR3 bases are TGTGCCAGCAGTTACTTTCTCCAGACCCAGTACTTC. Translating it yields CASSYFLQTQYF.

The V and J genes are TRBV18 and TRBJ2-4, with TRBD1 as a possible D gene (6 bases). Germline lookup yields CDR1 KGHSH and CDR2 LQKENI. This CDR3 comprises 16 residues. V lost 1 base, J lost 3 bases, and 13 bases lay in between. The CDR3 region is CASSPLVSDSKNIQYF. DNA of the CDR3: TGTGCCAGCTCACCACTGGTTTCGGACAGCAAAAACATTCAGTACTTC.

The rearrangement uses TRBV5-6 and TRBJ2-7, with D tentatively TRBD2 (6 bases). V gave up 6 bases and J gave up 1 base, with 20 bases separating them. The CDR3 has 16 residues. The germline V gene encodes CDR1 SGHDT and CDR2 YYEEEE. The CDR3 loop is CASTSRAGPVSYEQYF. The CDR3 DNA is TGTGCCAGCACCAGTCGGGCGGGGCCAGTTTCCTACGAGCAGTACTTC.